The 21 T cell receptor beta chains in this list originate from one sample, sequenced in a study of blood T cell repertoires in COVID-19. Clones were sequenced by immunoSEQ multiplex PCR, and TCRdb holds only the in-frame ones, with some missing. Among just over 300,000 clones, over 75% were seen once, and the ten largest hold 3.5% to 4.5%. The sequenced sample consisted of PBMCs or T cells enriched from blood (not recorded which). The receptors originated from a man aged 25 to 45 who had recovered from COVID-19.

CDR3 amino acids: CASSEGRQGRGYTF. CDR3 nucleotides: TGTGCCAGCAGTGAAGGAAGACAGGGACGAGGCTACACCTTC. The genes are TRBV2 and TRBJ1-2, with 7 bases that match TRBD1. J was trimmed by 8 bases and V by 1 base; bases with no gene match: 7. The CDR3 sequence is 14 residues long. Germline V gene lookup returns CDR1 SNHLY and CDR2 FYNNEI.

The chain uses TRBV19 and TRBJ2-1; tentative D call: TRBD2 (6 bases). This CDR3 is built from 14 residues. In germline, CDR1 is LNHDA, CDR2 SQIVND (reference sequence). Between the trimmed V and J ends, which lost 6 bases and 6 bases, there was a span of 15 bases. The CDR3 sequence: CASSQGLGFNEQFF. In DNA, the CDR3 is TGTGCCAGTAGCCAGGGACTCGGGTTCAATGAGCAGTTCTTC.

The chain employs TRBV3-1 (or the pseudogene TRBV3-2) and TRBJ1-5; D not resolved. CDR1 and CDR2 (germline): LGHDT, YNNKEL (reference sequence). The germline V and J ends were trimmed by 0 bases and 7 bases, with 4 bases remaining between them. The CDR3 spans 12 residues. The CDR3 loop reads CASSQDRQPQHF. CDR3 DNA: TGTGCCAGCAGCCAAGATCGGCAGCCCCAGCATTTT.

V is TRBV27 and J is TRBJ1-1; D not resolved. Germline V gives CDR1 MNHEY, CDR2 SMNVEV (reference sequence). The CDR3 runs to 15 residues. V lost 2 bases, J lost 3 bases, and 13 bases lay in between. CDR3 bases: TGTGCCAGCAGTTTAATCCCACCGGGAGACACTGAAGCTTTCTTT. Translation gives CASSLIPPGDTEAFF.

The J gene is TRBJ2-5, the V gene TRBV5-4, with a weak D call TRBD1 (6 bases). Germline V gives CDR1 SGHNT, CDR2 YYREEE (reference sequence). V was clipped by 1 base and J by 4 bases, with 11 bases between them. The CDR3 has 14 amino acids. CDR3 in DNA: TGTGCCAGCAGCTTGTCCTCCAGGGGAGAGACCCAGTACTTC. Translated, it gives CASSLSSRGETQYF.

The chain recombines TRBV7-2 with TRBJ2-1; the D gene is possibly TRBD1 (5 bases). V was clipped by 3 bases and J by 7 bases, with 13 bases between them. CDR1 and CDR2 (germline): SGHTA, FQGNSA. CDR3 length equals 14 residues. The CDR3 DNA reads TGTGCCAGCAGCTTCACAGGTTGGGGTAATGAGCAGTTCTTC. It translates to CASSFTGWGNEQFF.

J is TRBJ2-2 and V is TRBV7-9; 10 nucleotides line up with TRBD2. V trimming: 5 bases; J trimming: 3 bases; junction bases outside the gene matches: 9. There are 17 residues in the CDR3. Looked up from germline, CDR1 is SEHNR and CDR2 is FQNEAQ (reference sequence). CDR3 loop: CASSTSGGAGYTGELFF. In DNA form, the CDR3 reads TGTGCCAGCAGCACAAGCGGGGGGGCCGGCTACACCGGGGAGCTGTTTTTT.

This chain links TRBV28 with TRBJ1-2; TRBD1 is a possible D gene (5 bases). The CDR3 is made up of 16 amino acids. V gave up 6 bases and J gave up 6 bases, with 23 bases separating them. In germline, CDR1 is MDHEN, CDR2 SYDVKM. The CDR3 spells CASSPWNRRGGDGYTF. The CDR3 DNA is TGTGCCAGCAGCCCCTGGAACAGGCGGGGAGGCGATGGCTACACCTTC.

This chain connects TRBV4-1 to TRBJ2-6; TRBD1 aligns across 9 bases. Germline trimming cut 7 bases from V and 4 bases from J; bases unmatched to any gene: 8. The CDR3 totals 16 residues. The germline CDR1 and CDR2 sequences are MGHRA and YSYEKL. DNA for the CDR3: TGCGCCAGCACACAGGGGGCGCTCACCGGGGCCAACGTCCTGACTTTC. Amino acid sequence: CASTQGALTGANVLTF.

The rearrangement joins TRBV13 to TRBJ1-5, with 9 positions matching TRBD1. CDR1 is PRHDT, CDR2 FYEKMQ, per germline (reference sequence). Losses at the gene ends were 5 bases for V and 4 bases for J; bases not matched to a gene: 6. This CDR3 has 15 residues. The DNA for the CDR3 is TGTGCCAGCAGCCCCGGACAGGGGCCAAATCAGCCCCAGCATTTT. Translated, it gives CASSPGQGPNQPQHF.

The V call is TRBV10-3, the J call TRBJ2-7, with TRBD2 identical over 8 bases. In germline, CDR1 is ENHRY, CDR2 SYGVKD. This CDR3 comprises 17 residues. J lost 3 bases, V lost 4 bases, and 14 bases had no gene match. The CDR3 loop reads CAISVTQRGSWGYEQYF. CDR3 DNA sequence: TGTGCCATCAGTGTGACCCAGCGGGGGAGTTGGGGCTACGAGCAGTACTTC.

The gene calls are TRBV29-1 and TRBJ2-4; possibly TRBD2 for D (5 bases). Germline V lookup: CDR1 SQVTM, CDR2 ANQGSEA. The CDR3 sequence is 12 residues long. The V end lost 4 bases, the J end lost 3 bases, and 7 bases lay between the germline ends. Here the CDR3 DNA reads TGCAGCGTTGTCGGGGACAAAAACATTCAGTACTTC. Translated: CSVVGDKNIQYF.

This rearrangement joins TRBV14 to TRBJ2-4, with 7 bases lining up with TRBD1. Germline-derived CDR1 and CDR2 are SGHDN and FVKESK. Trimming took 0 bases from V and 13 from J; bases not matched to a gene: 3. There are 12 residues in the CDR3. CDR3 DNA: TGTGCCAGCAGCCAAGAGGGGGACAGACAGTACTTC. Protein: CASSQEGDRQYF.

The count of this clone is one. CDR3 loop: CASSPPLAGSYGYTF. DNA for the CDR3: TGTGCCAGCTCACCACCTTTGGCGGGGAGCTATGGCTACACCTTC. V gene TRBV18 combines with J gene TRBJ1-2, with unresolved D. Germline lookup yields CDR1 KGHSH and CDR2 LQKENI. Between the trimmed V and J ends, which lost 0 bases and 4 bases, there was a span of 12 bases. The CDR3 covers 15 residues.

The V and J genes are TRBV20-1 and TRBJ1-1; 8 nucleotides match TRBD1. V lost 3 bases and J lost 6; bases outside the gene matches: 6. The CDR3 is 13 residues long. Germline assignment: CDR1 DFQATT and CDR2 SNEGSKA (reference sequence). CDR3 amino acids: CSASLTGVAEAFF. CDR3 DNA: TGCAGTGCTAGTCTGACAGGGGTGGCTGAAGCTTTCTTT.

The genes are TRBV24-1 and TRBJ1-1; D is unresolved. This CDR3 has 16 residues. The V gene lost 5 bases and the J gene lost 4 bases, with 19 bases spanning the gap. Germline CDR1 reads KGHDR; CDR2 reads SFDVKD. Written as DNA, the CDR3 is TGTGCCACCAGTGCAGGATCGGGGAGAGGCAGCACTGAAGCTTTCTTT. Protein: CATSAGSGRGSTEAFF.

V and J are TRBV4-1 and TRBJ1-1; D is undetermined. Germline-derived CDR1 and CDR2 are MGHRA and YSYEKL. Trimming shortened V by 4 bases and J by 0 bases, and 9 bases separated the two germline ends. This CDR3 is 14 amino acids long. This CDR3 is CASSPRGMNTEAFF. In DNA form, the CDR3 reads TGCGCCAGCAGCCCCCGGGGAATGAACACTGAAGCTTTCTTT.

This clone was seen more than once but under ten times. The genes are TRBV5-4 and TRBJ1-6; TRBD1 matches at 9 bases. Germline V gene data show CDR1 as SGHNT and CDR2 as YYREEE (reference sequence). The CDR3 spans 14 residues. J was trimmed by 7 bases and V by 4 bases; bases with no gene match: 3. Here the CDR3 reads CASSETGGNSPLHF. DNA of the CDR3: TGTGCCAGCAGCGAGACAGGGGGAAATTCACCCCTCCACTTT.

The chain's CDR3 is CASSLDTSGKEQFF. The CDR3 nucleotides read TGTGCCAGCAGCTTGGATACTAGCGGGAAGGAGCAGTTCTTC. The V and J genes are TRBV5-4 and TRBJ2-1, with TRBD2 matching over 10 bases. With V trimmed by 0 bases and J by 10 bases, 4 bases remained unmatched. CDR3 length: 14 residues. The V gene's germline CDR1 is SGHNT and CDR2 YYREEE (reference sequence).

The rearrangement joins TRBV4-2 to TRBJ2-7; TRBD2 matches 7 bases. From germline, CDR1 is LGHNA and CDR2 YNFKEQ. The CDR3 is 18 residues long. J was trimmed by 2 bases and V by 0 bases; bases with no gene match: 13. CDR3 nucleotides: TGTGCCAGCAGCCAAGAGGGTCGCGGTAGCGGGCTTCCCTACGAGCAGTACTTC. Translating gives CASSQEGRGSGLPYEQYF.

Notes on this clone: One junction end does not reproduce the germline sequence, and a read error may be involved. This chain links TRBV5-1 with TRBJ1-1; 8 bases are a match to TRBD1. CDR1 is SGHRS, CDR2 YFSETQ, per germline. The CDR3 covers 16 residues. The DNA for the CDR3 is TGCGCCAGTAGCTTAATCCCCGGGACAGGACACACTGAAGCTTTCTTT. Translated, it gives CASSLIPGTGHTEAFF.